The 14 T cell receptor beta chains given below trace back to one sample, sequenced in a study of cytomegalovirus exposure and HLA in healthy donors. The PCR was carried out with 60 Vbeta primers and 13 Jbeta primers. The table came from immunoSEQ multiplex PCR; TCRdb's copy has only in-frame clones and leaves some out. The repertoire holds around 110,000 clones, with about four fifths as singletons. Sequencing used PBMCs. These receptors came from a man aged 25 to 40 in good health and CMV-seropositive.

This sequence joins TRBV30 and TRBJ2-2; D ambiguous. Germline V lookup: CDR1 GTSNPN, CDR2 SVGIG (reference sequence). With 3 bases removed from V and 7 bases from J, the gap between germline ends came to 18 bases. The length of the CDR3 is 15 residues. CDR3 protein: CAWRPGPRPGGELFF. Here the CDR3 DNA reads TGTGCCTGGAGGCCTGGGCCCAGGCCAGGCGGGGAGCTGTTTTTT.

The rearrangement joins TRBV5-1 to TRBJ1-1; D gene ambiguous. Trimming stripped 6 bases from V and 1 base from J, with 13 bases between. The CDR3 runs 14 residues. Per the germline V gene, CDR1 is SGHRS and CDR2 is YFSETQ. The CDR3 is CASTSSRANTEAFF. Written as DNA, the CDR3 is TGCGCCAGCACCTCGTCGCGTGCGAACACTGAAGCTTTCTTT.

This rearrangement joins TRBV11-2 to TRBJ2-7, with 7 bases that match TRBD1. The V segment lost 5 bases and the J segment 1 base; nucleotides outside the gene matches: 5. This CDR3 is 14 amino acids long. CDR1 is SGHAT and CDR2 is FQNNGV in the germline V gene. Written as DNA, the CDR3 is TGTGCCAGCAGCGCCTTGACAGGGTCCTACGAGCAGTACTTC. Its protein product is CASSALTGSYEQYF.

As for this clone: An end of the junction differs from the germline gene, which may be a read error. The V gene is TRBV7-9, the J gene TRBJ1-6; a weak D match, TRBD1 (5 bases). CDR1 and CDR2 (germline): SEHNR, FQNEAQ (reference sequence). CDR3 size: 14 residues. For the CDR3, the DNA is TGTTCCAGCAGCTTAGTAGGGGTGGACTCACCCCTCCACTTT. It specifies CSSSLVGVDSPLHF. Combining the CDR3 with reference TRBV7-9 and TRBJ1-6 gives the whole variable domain DTGVSQNPRHKITKRGQNVTFRCDPISEHNRLYWYRQTLGQGPEFLTYFQNEAQLEKSRLLSDRFSAERPKGSFSTLEIQRTEQGDSAMYLCSSSLVGVDSPLHFGNGTRLTVT.

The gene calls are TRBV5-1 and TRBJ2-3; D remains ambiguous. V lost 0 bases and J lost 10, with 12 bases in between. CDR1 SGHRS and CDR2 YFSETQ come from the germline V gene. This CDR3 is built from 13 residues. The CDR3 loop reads CASSLATRGAQYF. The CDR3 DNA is TGCGCCAGCAGCTTGGCCACTCGAGGTGCGCAGTATTTT.

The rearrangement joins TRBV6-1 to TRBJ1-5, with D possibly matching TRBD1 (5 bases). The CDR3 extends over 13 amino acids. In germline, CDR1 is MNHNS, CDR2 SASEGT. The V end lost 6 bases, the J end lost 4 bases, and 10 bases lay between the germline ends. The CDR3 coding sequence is TGTGCCAGCAGCGCGACAGTGAATCAGCCCCAGCATTTT. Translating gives CASSATVNQPQHF.

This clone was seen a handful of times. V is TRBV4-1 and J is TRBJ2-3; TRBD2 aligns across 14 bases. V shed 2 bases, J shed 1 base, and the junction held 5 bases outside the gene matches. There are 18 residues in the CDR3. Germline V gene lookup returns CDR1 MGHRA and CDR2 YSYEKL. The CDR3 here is CASSQSGLAGGGTDTQYF. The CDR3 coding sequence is TGCGCCAGCAGCCAATCCGGACTAGCGGGAGGAGGCACAGATACGCAGTATTTT.

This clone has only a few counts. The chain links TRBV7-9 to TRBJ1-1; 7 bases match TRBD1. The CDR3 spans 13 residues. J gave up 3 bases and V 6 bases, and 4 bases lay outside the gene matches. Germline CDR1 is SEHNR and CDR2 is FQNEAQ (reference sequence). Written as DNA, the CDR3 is TGTGCCAGCAGTTACACAGGGGACACTGAAGCTTTCTTT. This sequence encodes CASSYTGDTEAFF.

The CDR3 sequence is CASSPQGATNEKLFF. The CDR3 DNA reads TGTGCCAGCAGTCCACAGGGTGCAACTAATGAAAAACTGTTTTTT. V usage is TRBV27 and J usage is TRBJ1-4, with D perhaps TRBD1 (6 bases). CDR1 and CDR2 (germline): MNHEY, SMNVEV (reference sequence). The CDR3 has 15 amino acids. V lost 5 bases to trimming and J lost 0 bases, with 10 bases between them.

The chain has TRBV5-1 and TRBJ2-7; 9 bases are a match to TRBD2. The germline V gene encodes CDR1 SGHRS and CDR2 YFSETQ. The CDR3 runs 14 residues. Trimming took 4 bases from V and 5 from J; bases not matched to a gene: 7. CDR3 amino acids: CASSGGLAVDEQYF. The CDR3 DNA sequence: TGCGCCAGCAGCGGGGGACTAGCCGTTGACGAGCAGTACTTC.

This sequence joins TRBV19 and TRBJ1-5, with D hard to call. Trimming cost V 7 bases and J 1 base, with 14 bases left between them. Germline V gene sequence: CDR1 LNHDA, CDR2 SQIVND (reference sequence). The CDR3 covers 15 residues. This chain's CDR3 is CASKAQQGSNQPQHF. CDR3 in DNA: TGTGCCAGTAAGGCACAGCAAGGAAGCAATCAGCCCCAGCATTTT.

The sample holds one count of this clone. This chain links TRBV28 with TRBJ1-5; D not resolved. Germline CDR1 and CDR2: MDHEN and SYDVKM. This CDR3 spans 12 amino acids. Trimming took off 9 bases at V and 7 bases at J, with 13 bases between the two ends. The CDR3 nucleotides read TGTGCCAGTCAGGTTGCCTTCCAGCCCCAGCATTTT. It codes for CASQVAFQPQHF.

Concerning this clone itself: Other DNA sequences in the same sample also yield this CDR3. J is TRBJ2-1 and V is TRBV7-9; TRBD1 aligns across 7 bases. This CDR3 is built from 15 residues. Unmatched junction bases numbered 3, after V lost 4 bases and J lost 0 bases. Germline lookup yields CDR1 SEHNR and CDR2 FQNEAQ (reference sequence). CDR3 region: CASSSRQGSYNEQFF. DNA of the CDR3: TGTGCCAGCAGCTCCCGACAGGGCTCCTACAATGAGCAGTTCTTC.

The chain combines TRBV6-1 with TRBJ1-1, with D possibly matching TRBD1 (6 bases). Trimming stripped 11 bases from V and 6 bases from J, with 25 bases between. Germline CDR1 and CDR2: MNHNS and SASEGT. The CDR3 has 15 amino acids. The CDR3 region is CALQGPYEEGPEAFF. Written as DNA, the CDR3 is TGTGCCCTCCAGGGGCCCTATGAAGAGGGCCCTGAAGCTTTCTTT.